Listed below are T cell receptor beta chains from one sample, sequenced in a study of CD8 T cell repertoires and HIV-1 epitope variants. For these TCRs, the target antigens are not known. The assay was immunoSEQ multiplex PCR, and TCRdb's table has in-frame clones only and misses some. In the table there are 5,000 or so clones, around 65% of which are singletons. Sequencing input: cultured CD8+ T cells derived from PBMCs. All receptors come from a male donor with HIV. CDR3s include the opening cysteine and the closing phenylalanine or tryptophan. Each record gives: CDR3 protein, CDR3 DNA, D gene, J gene, clone size, V gene. The D gene is left open where the match is weak. Rows may omit the clone size; those that give it use once, few, many or a size class.

cdr3_aa: CSVAGASGSPDTQYF
cdr3_nt: TGCAGCGTTGCGGGGGCTAGCGGGAGCCCAGATACGCAGTATTTT
d_call: TRBD2
j_call: TRBJ2-3
clone_size: once
v_call: TRBV29-1

cdr3_aa: CASSSDVSAYEQYF
cdr3_nt: TGTGCCAGCAGTTCAGATGTCTCGGCCTACGAGCAGTACTTC
d_call: -
j_call: TRBJ2-7
clone_size: -
v_call: TRBV2

cdr3_aa: CASSSYGQNTEAFF
cdr3_nt: TGCGCCAGCAGCTCCTACGGACAGAACACTGAAGCTTTCTTT
d_call: -
j_call: TRBJ1-1
clone_size: -
v_call: TRBV5-1

cdr3_aa: CASSAGTTGADTQYF
cdr3_nt: TGCGCCAGCAGCGCCGGGACTACCGGTGCAGATACGCAGTATTTT
d_call: TRBD2
j_call: TRBJ2-3
clone_size: -
v_call: TRBV5-1

cdr3_aa: CASSSAGVGFADTQYF
cdr3_nt: TGTGCCAGCAGCAGTGCAGGGGTCGGGTTTGCAGATACGCAGTATTTT
d_call: -
j_call: TRBJ2-3
clone_size: -
v_call: TRBV27

cdr3_aa: CASSFMGGPTYEQYF
cdr3_nt: TGCGCCAGCAGCTTTATGGGGGGACCGACCTACGAGCAGTACTTC
d_call: -
j_call: TRBJ2-7
clone_size: -
v_call: TRBV5-4

cdr3_aa: CASSFRGVGNQPQHF
cdr3_nt: TGTGCCAGCAGTTTTCGGGGAGTGGGCAATCAGCCCCAGCATTTT
d_call: -
j_call: TRBJ1-5
clone_size: -
v_call: TRBV28

cdr3_aa: CASSLSGTTSRQDF
cdr3_nt: TGTGCCAGCAGTTTATCGGGGACTACCTCCCGGCAGGACTTC
d_call: TRBD2
j_call: TRBJ2-7
clone_size: -
v_call: TRBV27

cdr3_aa: CASSLTEGQGIFGYTF
cdr3_nt: TGTGCCAGCAGCCTCACGGAGGGACAGGGGATCTTTGGCTACACCTTC
d_call: TRBD1
j_call: TRBJ1-2
clone_size: few
v_call: TRBV16

cdr3_aa: CATLGQGYGYTF
cdr3_nt: TGTGCCACCTTGGGACAGGGCTATGGCTACACCTTC
d_call: TRBD1
j_call: TRBJ1-2
clone_size: few
v_call: TRBV27

cdr3_aa: CASSEGTGEYEQYF
cdr3_nt: TGTGCCAGCAGTGAAGGGACAGGGGAGTACGAGCAGTACTTC
d_call: TRBD1
j_call: TRBJ2-7
clone_size: few
v_call: TRBV2